Included here is one T cell receptor beta chain sequence, with context. The data originate from a study of early T cells in non-severe SARS-CoV-2 infection. Per the germline V gene, CDR1 is SQVTM and CDR2 is ANQGSEA. The length of the CDR3 is 13 residues. V dropped 2 bases and J dropped 1 base, with 8 bases sitting between them. Researchers attached unique molecular identifiers to individual cDNA molecules. TCRdb independently ran MiXCR on the 5' RACE reads; one entry per CDR3 protein. The sample includes fewer than 65,000 distinct CDR3 sequences, 10% of them seen just once. Sequencing used whole blood. The origin of this receptor is an adult who was a healthcare worker with PCR-confirmed SARS-CoV-2 infection or an uninfected control (not recorded which). The chain combines TRBV29-1 with TRBJ1-1; D is perhaps TRBD1 (6 bases). The CDR3 sequence is CSVERGGNTEAFF. CDR3 in DNA: TGCAGCGTTGAAAGGGGGGGGAACACTGAAGCTTTCTTT. Full variable domain (rest looked up from reference TRBV29-1 and TRBJ1-1): SAVISQKPSRDICQRGTSLTIQCQVDSQVTMMFWYRQQPGQSLTLIATANQGSEATYESGFVIDKFPISRPNLTFSTLTVSNMSPEDSSIYLCSVERGGNTEAFFGQGTRLTVV.